This T cell receptor beta chain originates from a study of OX40 agonist ivuxolimab in advanced cancers. Sequencing was performed with immunoSEQ multiplex PCR; in TCRdb, only in-frame clones are kept and a portion is missing. The sample consists of 15,000 to 20,000 clones, about 87% of them appearing once. After removal of 2 bases from V and 5 bases from J, the junction contained 6 bases not matched to a gene. The CDR3 length is 15 residues. Germline-derived CDR1 and CDR2 are SNHLY and FYNNEI. The genes are TRBV2 and TRBJ2-5; 9 bases line up with TRBD1. This receptor was taken from an adult with an advanced solid tumor such as melanoma, head and neck, liver or kidney cancer. Sequences were derived from CD4+ or CD8+ T cells sorted from blood, sampled in a trial of the OX40 agonist ivuxolimab. In DNA, the CDR3 is TGTGCCAGCAGTGAAAGGACAGGGGCGCAGGAGACCCAGTACTTC. Translation: CASSERTGAQETQYF.